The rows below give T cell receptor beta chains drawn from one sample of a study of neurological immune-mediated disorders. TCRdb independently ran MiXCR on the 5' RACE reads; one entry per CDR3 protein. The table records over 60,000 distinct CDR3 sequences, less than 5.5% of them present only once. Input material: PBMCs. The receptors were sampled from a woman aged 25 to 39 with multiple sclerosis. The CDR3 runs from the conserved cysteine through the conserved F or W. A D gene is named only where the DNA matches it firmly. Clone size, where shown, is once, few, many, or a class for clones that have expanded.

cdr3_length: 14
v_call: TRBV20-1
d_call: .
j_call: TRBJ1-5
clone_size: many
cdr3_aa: CSAPDGGSNQPQHF
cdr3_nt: TGCAGTGCCCCGGACGGGGGTTCGAATCAGCCCCAGCATTTT

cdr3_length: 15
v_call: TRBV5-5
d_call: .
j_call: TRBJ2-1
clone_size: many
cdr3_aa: CASSLDQVGFNEQFF
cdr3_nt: TGTGCCAGCAGCTTGGACCAAGTTGGTTTCAATGAGCAGTTCTTC

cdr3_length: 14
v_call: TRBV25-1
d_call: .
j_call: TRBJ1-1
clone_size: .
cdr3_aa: CASSEGLGNTEAFF
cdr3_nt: TGTGCCAGCAGTGAGGGGCTAGGGAACACTGAAGCTTTCTTT

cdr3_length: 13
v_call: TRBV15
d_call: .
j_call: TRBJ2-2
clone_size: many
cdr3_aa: CATSHWGTGELFF
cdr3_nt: TGTGCCACCAGTCATTGGGGGACCGGGGAGCTGTTTTTT

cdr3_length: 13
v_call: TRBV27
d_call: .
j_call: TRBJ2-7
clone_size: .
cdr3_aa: CASSSSPSYEQYF
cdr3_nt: TGTGCCAGCAGTTCTAGTCCTTCCTACGAGCAGTACTTC

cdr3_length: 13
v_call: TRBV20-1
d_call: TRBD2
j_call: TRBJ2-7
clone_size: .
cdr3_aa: CSVAGGDSYEQYF
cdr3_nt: TGCAGTGTCGCCGGGGGGGACTCCTACGAGCAGTACTTC

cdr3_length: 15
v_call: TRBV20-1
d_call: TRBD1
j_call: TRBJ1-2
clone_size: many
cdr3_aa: CSARDWGDREWGYTF
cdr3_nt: TGCAGTGCTAGAGATTGGGGAGACAGGGAGTGGGGCTACACCTTC

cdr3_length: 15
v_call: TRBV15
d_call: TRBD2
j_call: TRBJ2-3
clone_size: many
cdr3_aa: CATSRERGGTDTQYF
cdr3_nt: TGTGCCACCAGCAGGGAGCGGGGGGGCACAGATACGCAGTATTTT

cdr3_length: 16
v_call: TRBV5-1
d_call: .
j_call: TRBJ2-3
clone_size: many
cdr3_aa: CASSLLSANRTDTQYF
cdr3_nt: TGCGCCAGCAGCTTATTGAGCGCCAATCGCACAGATACGCAGTATTTT

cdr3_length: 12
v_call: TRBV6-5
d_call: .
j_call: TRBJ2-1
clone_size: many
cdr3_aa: CAAWGARGKQFF
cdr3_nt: TGTGCCGCCTGGGGGGCCCGGGGGAAGCAGTTCTTC

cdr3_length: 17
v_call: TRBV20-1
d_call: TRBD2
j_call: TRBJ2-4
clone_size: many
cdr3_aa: CSASSPGGRGVQNIQYF
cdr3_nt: TGCAGTGCTAGTTCCCCGGGTGGGCGGGGGGTTCAAAACATTCAGTACTTC

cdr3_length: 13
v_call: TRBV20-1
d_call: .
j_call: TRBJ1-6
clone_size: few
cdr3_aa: CSARVEGGSPLNF
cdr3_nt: TGCAGTGCTAGAGTGGAGGGCGGTTCACCCCTCAACTTT

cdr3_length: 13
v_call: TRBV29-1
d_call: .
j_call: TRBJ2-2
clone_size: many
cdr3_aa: CSVESRDTGELFF
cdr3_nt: TGCAGCGTTGAAAGCAGGGACACCGGGGAGCTGTTTTTT

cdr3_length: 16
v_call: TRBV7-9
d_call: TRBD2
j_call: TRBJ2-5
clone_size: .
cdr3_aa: CASSLGLAGAQETQYF
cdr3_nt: TGTGCCAGCAGCTTAGGACTAGCGGGGGCACAAGAGACCCAGTACTTC

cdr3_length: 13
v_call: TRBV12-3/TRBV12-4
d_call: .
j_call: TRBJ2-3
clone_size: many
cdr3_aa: CASSPRATDTQYF
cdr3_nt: TGTGCCAGCAGTCCCAGGGCCACAGATACGCAGTATTTT

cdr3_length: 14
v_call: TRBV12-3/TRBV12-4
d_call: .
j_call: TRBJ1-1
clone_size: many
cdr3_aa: CASRDNRRNTEAFF
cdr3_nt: TGTGCCAGCAGGGATAACAGGCGGAACACTGAAGCTTTCTTT

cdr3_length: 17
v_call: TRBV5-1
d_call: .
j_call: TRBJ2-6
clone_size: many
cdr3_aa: CASSLPQGGPGANVLTF
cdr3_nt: TGCGCCAGCAGCTTGCCGCAAGGGGGACCTGGGGCCAACGTCCTGACTTTC

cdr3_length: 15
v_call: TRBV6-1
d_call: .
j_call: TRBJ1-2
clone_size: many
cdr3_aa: CASSLDNRPNYGYTF
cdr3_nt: TGTGCCAGCAGCCTGGACAACCGCCCTAACTATGGCTACACCTTC

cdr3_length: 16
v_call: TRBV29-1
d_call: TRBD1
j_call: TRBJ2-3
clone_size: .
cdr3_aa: CSVEGNHRGQVDTQYF
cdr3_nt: TGCAGCGTTGAAGGCAACCACAGGGGGCAGGTAGATACGCAGTATTTT

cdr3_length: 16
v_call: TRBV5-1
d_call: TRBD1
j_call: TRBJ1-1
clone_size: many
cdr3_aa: CASRRGDRSSYTEAFF
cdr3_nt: TGCGCCAGCAGGAGGGGGGACAGGTCTTCGTACACTGAAGCTTTCTTT

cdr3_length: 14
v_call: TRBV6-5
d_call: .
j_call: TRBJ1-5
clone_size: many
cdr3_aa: CASSLRQGNQPQHF
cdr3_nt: TGTGCCAGCAGTCTCAGACAGGGCAATCAGCCCCAGCATTTT

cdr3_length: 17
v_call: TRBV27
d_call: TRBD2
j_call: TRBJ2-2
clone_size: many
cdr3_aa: CASSLRGGGAATGELFF
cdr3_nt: TGTGCCAGCAGTTTAAGGGGCGGGGGGGCCGCCACCGGGGAGCTGTTTTTT

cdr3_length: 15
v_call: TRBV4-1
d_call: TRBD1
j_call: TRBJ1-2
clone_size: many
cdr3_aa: CASRPGQGPNYGYTF
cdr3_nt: TGCGCCAGCAGACCGGGACAGGGACCAAACTATGGCTACACCTTC

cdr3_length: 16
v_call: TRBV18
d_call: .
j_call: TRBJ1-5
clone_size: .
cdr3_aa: CASSPPGGSRNQPQHF
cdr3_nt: TGTGCCAGCTCACCACCGGGAGGTTCGCGCAATCAGCCCCAGCATTTT

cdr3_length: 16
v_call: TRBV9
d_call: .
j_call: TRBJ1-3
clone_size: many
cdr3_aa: CASTQGGRASGNTIYF
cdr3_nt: TGTGCCAGCACCCAGGGCGGCAGAGCCTCTGGAAACACCATATATTTT

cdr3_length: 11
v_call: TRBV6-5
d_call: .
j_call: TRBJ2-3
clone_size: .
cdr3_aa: CASVYLDTQYF
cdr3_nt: TGTGCCAGCGTTTACCTGGATACGCAGTATTTT

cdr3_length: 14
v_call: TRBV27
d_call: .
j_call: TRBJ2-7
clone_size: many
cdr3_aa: CASSPEGRPYEQYF
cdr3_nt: TGTGCCAGCAGTCCTGAGGGACGGCCGTACGAGCAGTACTTC

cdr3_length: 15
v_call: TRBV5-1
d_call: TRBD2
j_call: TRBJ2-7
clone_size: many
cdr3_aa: CASSLEGTSGAEQYF
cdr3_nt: TGCGCCAGCAGCTTGGAAGGGACTAGCGGCGCCGAGCAGTACTTC

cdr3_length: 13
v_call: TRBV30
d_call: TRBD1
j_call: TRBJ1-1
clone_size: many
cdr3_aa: CALWTGENTEAFF
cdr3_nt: TGTGCCTTGTGGACAGGCGAGAACACTGAAGCTTTCTTT

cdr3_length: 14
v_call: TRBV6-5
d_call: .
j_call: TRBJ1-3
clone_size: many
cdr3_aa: CASSYGRDGNTIYF
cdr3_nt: TGTGCCAGCAGTTACGGACGAGATGGAAACACCATATATTTT

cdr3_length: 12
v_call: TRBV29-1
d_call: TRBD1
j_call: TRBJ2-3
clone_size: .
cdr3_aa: CSIKQGTDTQYF
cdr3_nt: TGCAGCATAAAACAGGGGACAGATACGCAGTATTTT

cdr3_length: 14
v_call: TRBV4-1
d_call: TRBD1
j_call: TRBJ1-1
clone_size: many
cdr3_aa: CASSPQGVSTEAFF
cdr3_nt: TGCGCCAGCAGCCCTCAGGGGGTATCCACTGAAGCTTTCTTT

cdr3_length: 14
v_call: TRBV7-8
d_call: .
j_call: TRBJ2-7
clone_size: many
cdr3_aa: CASSLAGQSYEQYF
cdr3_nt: TGTGCCAGCAGCTTAGCTGGCCAGTCCTACGAGCAGTACTTC

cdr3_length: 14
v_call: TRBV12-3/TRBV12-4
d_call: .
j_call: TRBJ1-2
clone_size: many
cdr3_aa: CASSFISVRDGYTF
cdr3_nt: TGTGCCAGCAGTTTCATTTCTGTCCGGGATGGCTACACCTTC

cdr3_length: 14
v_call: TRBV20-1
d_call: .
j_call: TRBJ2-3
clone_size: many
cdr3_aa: CSARDPGLIDTQYF
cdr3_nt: TGCAGTGCTAGAGATCCGGGACTTATAGATACGCAGTATTTT

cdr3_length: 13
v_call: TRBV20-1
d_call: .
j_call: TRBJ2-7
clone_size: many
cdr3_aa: CSAQPVGRNEQYF
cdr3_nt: TGCAGTGCCCAACCCGTTGGGAGGAACGAGCAGTACTTC

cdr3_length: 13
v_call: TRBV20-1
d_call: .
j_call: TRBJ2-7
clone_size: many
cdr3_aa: CSARQGISYEQYF
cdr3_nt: TGCAGTGCTAGACAGGGGATCTCCTACGAGCAGTACTTC

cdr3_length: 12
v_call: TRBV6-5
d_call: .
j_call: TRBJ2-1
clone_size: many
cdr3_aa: CASSPDGGEQFF
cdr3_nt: TGTGCCAGCAGTCCGGACGGCGGTGAGCAGTTCTTC

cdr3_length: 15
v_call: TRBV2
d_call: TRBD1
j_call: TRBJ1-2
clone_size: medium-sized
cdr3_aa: CASSLTGTGNYGYTF
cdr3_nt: TGTGCCAGCAGTCTGACCGGGACAGGGAACTATGGCTACACCTTC

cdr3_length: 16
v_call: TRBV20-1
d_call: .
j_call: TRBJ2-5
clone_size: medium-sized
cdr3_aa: CSARVASGTVQETQYF
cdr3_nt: TGCAGTGCTAGAGTCGCTTCGGGCACAGTCCAAGAGACCCAGTACTTC

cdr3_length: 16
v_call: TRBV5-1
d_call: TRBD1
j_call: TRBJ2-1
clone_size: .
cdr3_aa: CASSSPGQGPYNEQFF
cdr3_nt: TGCGCCAGCAGCTCTCCGGGACAGGGACCCTACAATGAGCAGTTCTTC

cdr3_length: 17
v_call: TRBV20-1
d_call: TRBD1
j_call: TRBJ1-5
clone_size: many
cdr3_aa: CSASLPRQGAGNQPQHF
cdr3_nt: TGCAGTGCTAGTCTACCCCGACAGGGGGCGGGCAATCAGCCCCAGCATTTT

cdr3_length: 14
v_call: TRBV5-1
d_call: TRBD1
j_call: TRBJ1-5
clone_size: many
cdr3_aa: CASSLGTGREPQHF
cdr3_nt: TGCGCCAGCAGCCTCGGGACAGGGAGGGAGCCCCAGCATTTT

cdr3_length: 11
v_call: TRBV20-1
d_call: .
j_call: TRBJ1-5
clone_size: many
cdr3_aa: CSARGNQPQNF
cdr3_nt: TGCAGTGCTAGGGGTAATCAGCCCCAGAATTTT

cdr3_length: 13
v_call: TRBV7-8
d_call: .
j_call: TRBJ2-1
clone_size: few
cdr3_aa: CASSLALGHEQFF
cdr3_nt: TGTGCCAGCAGCTTAGCACTCGGACATGAGCAGTTCTTC

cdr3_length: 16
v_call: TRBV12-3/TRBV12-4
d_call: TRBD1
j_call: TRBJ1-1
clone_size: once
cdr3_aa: CASSKTGGAGNTEAFF
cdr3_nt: TGTGCCAGCAGTAAGACAGGGGGCGCGGGGAACACTGAAGCTTTCTTT

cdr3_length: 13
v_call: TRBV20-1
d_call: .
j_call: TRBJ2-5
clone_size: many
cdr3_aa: CSAGAFRRETQYF
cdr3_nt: TGCAGTGCCGGGGCCTTCCGCCGAGAGACCCAGTACTTC

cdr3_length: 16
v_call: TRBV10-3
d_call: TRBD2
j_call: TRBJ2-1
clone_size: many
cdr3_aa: CAISDLTSGGYNEQFF
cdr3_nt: TGTGCCATCAGTGACCTTACTAGCGGGGGGTACAATGAGCAGTTCTTC

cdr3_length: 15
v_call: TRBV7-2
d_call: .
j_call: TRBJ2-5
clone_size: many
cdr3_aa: CASSLALMGQETQYF
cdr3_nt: TGTGCCAGCAGCTTAGCGCTAATGGGGCAAGAGACCCAGTACTTC

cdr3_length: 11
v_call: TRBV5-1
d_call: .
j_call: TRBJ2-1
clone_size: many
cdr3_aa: CATGIDNEQFF
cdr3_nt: TGCGCCACCGGGATCGACAATGAGCAGTTCTTC

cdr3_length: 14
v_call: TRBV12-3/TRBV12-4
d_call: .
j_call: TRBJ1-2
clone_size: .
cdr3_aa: CASSFEVRADGYTF
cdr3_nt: TGTGCCAGCAGTTTTGAAGTCCGGGCAGATGGCTACACCTTC

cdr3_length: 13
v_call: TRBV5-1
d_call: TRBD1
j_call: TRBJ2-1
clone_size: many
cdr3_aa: CATTSDRYNEQFF
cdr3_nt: TGCGCCACCACTTCGGACAGGTACAATGAGCAGTTCTTC

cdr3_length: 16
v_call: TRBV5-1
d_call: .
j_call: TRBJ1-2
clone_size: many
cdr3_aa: CASSLVLAGIDYGYTF
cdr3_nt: TGCGCCAGCAGCTTGGTTCTGGCAGGGATCGACTATGGCTACACCTTC

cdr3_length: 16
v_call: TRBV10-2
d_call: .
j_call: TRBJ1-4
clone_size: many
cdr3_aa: CASSITLPTTNEKLFF
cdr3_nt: TGCGCCAGCAGTATCACCCTACCGACAACTAATGAAAAACTGTTTTTT